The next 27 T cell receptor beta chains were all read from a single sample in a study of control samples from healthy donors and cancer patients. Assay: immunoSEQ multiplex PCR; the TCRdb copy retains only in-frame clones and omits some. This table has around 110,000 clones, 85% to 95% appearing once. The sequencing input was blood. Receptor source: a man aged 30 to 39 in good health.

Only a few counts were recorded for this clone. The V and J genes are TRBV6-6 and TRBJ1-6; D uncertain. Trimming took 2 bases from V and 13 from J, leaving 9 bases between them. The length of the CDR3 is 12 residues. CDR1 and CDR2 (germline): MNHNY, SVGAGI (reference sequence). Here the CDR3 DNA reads TGTGCCAGCAGTTACCCGAGTTCCCCCCTCCACTTT. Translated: CASSYPSSPLHF.

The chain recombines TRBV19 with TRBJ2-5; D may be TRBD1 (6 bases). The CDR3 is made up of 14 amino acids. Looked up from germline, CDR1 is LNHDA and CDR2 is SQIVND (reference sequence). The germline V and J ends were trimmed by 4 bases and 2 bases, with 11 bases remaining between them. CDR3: CASSTYREQETQYF. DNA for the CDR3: TGTGCCAGTAGTACCTACAGGGAACAAGAGACCCAGTACTTC. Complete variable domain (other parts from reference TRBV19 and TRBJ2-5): DGGITQSPKYLFRKEGQNVTLSCEQNLNHDAMYWYRQDPGQGLRLIYYSQIVNDFQKGDIAEGYSVSREKKESFPLTVTSAQKNPTAFYLCASSTYREQETQYFGPGTRLLVL.

CDR3 loop: CASSGGSSTGNTEAFF. The CDR3 region has the DNA TGTGCCAGCAGCGGTGGAAGTTCCACGGGGAACACTGAAGCTTTCTTT. The rearrangement joins TRBV9 to TRBJ1-1; D ambiguous. Germline CDR1 and CDR2: SGDLS and YYNGEE. V was cut by 3 bases and J by 1 base, with 16 bases left in between. The CDR3 is made up of 16 amino acids.

The CDR3 sequence: CASSEALYGGQGYEQYV. The CDR3 DNA reads as TGTGCCAGCAGTGAAGCGCTATACGGTGGGCAGGGCTACGAGCAGTACGTC. V gene TRBV6-1 combines with J gene TRBJ2-7; D may be TRBD1 (5 bases). Germline CDR1 is MNHNS and CDR2 is SASEGT. Trimming removed 0 bases from V and 3 bases from J, with 18 bases in between. CDR3 length: 17 amino acids.

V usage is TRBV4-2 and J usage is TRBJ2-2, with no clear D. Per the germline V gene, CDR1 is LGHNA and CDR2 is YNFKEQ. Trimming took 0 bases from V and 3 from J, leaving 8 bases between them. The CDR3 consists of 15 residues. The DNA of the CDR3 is TGTGCCAGCAGCCAAGATCCGGTCGACACCGGGGAGCTGTTTTTT. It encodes CASSQDPVDTGELFF.

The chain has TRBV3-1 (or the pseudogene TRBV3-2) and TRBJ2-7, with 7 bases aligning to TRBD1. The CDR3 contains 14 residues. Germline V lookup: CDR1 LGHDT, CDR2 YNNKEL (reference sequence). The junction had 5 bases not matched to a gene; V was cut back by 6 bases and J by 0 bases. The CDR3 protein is CASRDRSVSYEQYF. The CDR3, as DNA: TGTGCCAGCAGGGACAGGTCGGTCTCCTACGAGCAGTACTTC.

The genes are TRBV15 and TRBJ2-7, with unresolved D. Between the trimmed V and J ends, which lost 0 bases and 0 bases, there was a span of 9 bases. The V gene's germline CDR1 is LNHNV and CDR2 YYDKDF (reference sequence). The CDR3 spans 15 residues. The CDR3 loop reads CATSRDRLSSYEQYV. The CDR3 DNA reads TGTGCCACCAGCAGAGATCGGTTAAGCTCCTACGAGCAGTACGTC.

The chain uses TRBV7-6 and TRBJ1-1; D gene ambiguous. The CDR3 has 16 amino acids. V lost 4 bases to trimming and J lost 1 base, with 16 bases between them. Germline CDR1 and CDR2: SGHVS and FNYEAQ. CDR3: CASSSPRGAGNTEAFF. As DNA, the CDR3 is TGTGCCAGCAGCTCCCCGCGGGGTGCCGGGAACACTGAAGCTTTCTTT. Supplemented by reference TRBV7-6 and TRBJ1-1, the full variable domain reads GAGVSQSPRYKVTKRGQDVALRCDPISGHVSLYWYRQALGQGPEFLTYFNYEAQQDKSGLPNDRFSAERPEGSISTLTIQRTEQRDSAMYRCASSSPRGAGNTEAFFGQGTRLTVV.

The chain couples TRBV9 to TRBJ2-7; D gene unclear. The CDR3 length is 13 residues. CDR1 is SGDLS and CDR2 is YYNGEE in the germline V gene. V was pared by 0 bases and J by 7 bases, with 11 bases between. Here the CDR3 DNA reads TGTGCCAGCAGCGTAGATGCGACCTGGGAGCAGTACTTC. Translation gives CASSVDATWEQYF.

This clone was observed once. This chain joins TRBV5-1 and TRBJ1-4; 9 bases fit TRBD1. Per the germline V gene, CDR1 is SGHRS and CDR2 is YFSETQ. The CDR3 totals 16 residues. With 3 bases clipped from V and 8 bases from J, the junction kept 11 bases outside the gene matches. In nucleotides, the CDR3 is TGCGCCAGCAGCTCGACCCCACAGGGGGCGGGGGAAAAACTGTTTTTT. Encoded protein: CASSSTPQGAGEKLFF.

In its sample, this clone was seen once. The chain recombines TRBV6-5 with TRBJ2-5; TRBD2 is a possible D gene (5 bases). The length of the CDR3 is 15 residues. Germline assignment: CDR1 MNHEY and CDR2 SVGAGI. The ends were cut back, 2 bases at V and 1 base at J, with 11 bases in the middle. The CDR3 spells CASSYPEAGQETQYF. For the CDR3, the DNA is TGTGCCAGCAGTTACCCTGAGGCGGGCCAAGAGACCCAGTACTTC.

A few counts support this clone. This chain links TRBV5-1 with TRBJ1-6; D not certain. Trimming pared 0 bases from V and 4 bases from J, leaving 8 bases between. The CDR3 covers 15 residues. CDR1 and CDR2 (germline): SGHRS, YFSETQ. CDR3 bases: TGCGCCAGCAGCTTGGTTGCCGGGTATAATTCACCCCTCCACTTT. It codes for CASSLVAGYNSPLHF.

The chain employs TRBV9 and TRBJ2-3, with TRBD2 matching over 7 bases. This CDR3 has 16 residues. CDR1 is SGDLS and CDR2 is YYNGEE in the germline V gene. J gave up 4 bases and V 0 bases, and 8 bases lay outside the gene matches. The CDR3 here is CASSVETSVPPDTQYF. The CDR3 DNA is TGTGCCAGCAGCGTAGAAACTAGCGTTCCCCCAGATACGCAGTATTTT.

CDR3 amino acids: CASSIGEDQPQHF. The CDR3 coding sequence is TGTGCCAGTAGTATTGGGGAGGACCAGCCCCAGCATTTT. This chain connects TRBV19 to TRBJ1-5; no definite D call. Germline lookup yields CDR1 LNHDA and CDR2 SQIVND (reference sequence). This CDR3 has 13 amino acids. V was shortened by 3 bases and J by 7 bases, with 10 bases between the two germline ends.

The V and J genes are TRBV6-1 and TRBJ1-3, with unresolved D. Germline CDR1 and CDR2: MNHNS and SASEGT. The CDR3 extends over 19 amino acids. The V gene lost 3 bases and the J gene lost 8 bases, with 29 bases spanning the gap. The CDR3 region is CASSEIEGVGYMLVHTIYF. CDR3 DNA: TGTGCCAGCAGTGAGATAGAGGGAGTCGGGTATATGTTAGTGCACACCATATATTTT.

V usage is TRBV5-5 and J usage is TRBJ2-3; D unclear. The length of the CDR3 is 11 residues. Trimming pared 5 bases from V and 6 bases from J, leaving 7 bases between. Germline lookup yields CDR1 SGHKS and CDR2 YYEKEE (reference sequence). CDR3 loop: CASRVGDTQYF. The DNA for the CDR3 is TGTGCCAGCAGAGTGGGGGATACGCAGTATTTT.

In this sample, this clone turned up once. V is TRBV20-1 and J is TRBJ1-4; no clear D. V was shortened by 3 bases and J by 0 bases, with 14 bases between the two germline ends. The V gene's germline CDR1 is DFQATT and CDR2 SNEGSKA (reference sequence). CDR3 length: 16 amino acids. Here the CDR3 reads CSASRRTSATNEKLFF. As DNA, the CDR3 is TGCAGTGCTAGTCGCCGCACCAGTGCAACTAATGAAAAACTGTTTTTT.

Written as DNA, the CDR3 is TGTGCCAGTAGTCCAGAGGGGGCCCGACGGAATGGCTACACCTTC. Translation gives CASSPEGARRNGYTF. The chain couples TRBV19 to TRBJ1-2, with TRBD1 identical over 7 bases. V dropped 5 bases and J dropped 6; count of bases not matched to a gene: 12. The CDR3 length is 15 residues. Germline assignment: CDR1 LNHDA and CDR2 SQIVND (reference sequence).

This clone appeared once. CDR3 DNA sequence: TGTGCCACCAGTGGGGGGGAAGTTAATCAGCCCCAGCATTTT. Amino acids: CATSGGEVNQPQHF. The genes are TRBV24-1 and TRBJ1-5, with a possible D match to TRBD1 (5 bases). Deletions cut 5 bases from V and 4 bases from J, with 11 bases between. From germline, CDR1 is KGHDR and CDR2 SFDVKD. This CDR3 is 14 amino acids long.

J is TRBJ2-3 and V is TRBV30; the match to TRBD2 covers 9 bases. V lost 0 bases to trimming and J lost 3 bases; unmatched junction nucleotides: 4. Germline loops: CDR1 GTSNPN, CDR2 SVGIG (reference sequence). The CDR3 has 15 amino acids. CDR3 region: CAWSVRAGGTDTQYF. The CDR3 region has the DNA TGTGCCTGGAGTGTACGGGCGGGGGGGACAGATACGCAGTATTTT.

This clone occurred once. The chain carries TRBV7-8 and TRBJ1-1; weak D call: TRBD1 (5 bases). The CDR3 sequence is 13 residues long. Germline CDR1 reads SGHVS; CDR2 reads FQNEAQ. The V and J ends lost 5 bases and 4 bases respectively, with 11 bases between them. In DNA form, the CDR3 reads TGTGCCAGCAGCCCCAGGGTCTTCACTGAAGCTTTCTTT. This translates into CASSPRVFTEAFF. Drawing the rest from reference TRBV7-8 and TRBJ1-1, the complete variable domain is GAGVSQSPRYKVAKRGQDVALRCDPISGHVSLFWYQQALGQGPEFLTYFQNEAQLDKSGLPSDRFFAERPEGSVSTLKIQRTQQEDSAVYLCASSPRVFTEAFFGQGTRLTVV.

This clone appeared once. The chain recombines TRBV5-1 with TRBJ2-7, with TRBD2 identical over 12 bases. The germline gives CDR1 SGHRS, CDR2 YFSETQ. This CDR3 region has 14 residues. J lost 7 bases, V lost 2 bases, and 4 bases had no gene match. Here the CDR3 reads CASSLELAGGEQYV. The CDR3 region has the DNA TGCGCCAGCAGCTTAGAACTAGCGGGGGGAGAGCAGTACGTC.

CDR3: CASSRLLEGYEQYV. CDR3 coding DNA: TGTGCCAGCAGCCGACTCTTAGAGGGCTACGAGCAGTACGTC. V and J are TRBV6-2 or TRBV6-3 and TRBJ2-7; tentative D call: TRBD2 (5 bases). The CDR3 consists of 14 residues. Trimming shortened V by 6 bases and J by 3 bases, and 15 bases separated the two germline ends. CDR1 and CDR2 (germline): MNHEY, SVGEGT.

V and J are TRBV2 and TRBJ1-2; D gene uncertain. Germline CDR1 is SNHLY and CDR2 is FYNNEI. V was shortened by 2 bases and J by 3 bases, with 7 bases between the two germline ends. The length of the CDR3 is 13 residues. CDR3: CASSERLDYGYTF. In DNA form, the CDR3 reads TGTGCCAGCAGTGAAAGACTGGACTATGGCTACACCTTC.

CDR3 residues: CASSVTGGKTEAFF. CDR3 nucleotide sequence: TGTGCCAGCAGCGTTACAGGGGGCAAGACTGAAGCTTTCTTT. The V and J genes are TRBV9 and TRBJ1-1; 9 bases are a match to TRBD1. The CDR3 loop spans 14 amino acids. After removal of 2 bases from V and 5 bases from J, the junction contained 4 bases not matched to a gene. Looked up from germline, CDR1 is SGDLS and CDR2 is YYNGEE. Using reference TRBV9 and TRBJ1-1 for the parts outside the CDR3, the full variable domain is DSGVTQTPKHLITATGQRVTLRCSPRSGDLSVYWYQQSLDQGLQFLIQYYNGEERAKGNILERFSAQQFPDLHSELNLSSLELGDSALYFCASSVTGGKTEAFFGQGTRLTVV.

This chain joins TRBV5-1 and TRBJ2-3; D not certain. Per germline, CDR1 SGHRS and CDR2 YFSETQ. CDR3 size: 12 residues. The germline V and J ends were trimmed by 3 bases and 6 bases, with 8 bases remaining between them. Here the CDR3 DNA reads TGCGCCAGCAGCTGGCCAAGTGATACGCAGTATTTT. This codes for CASSWPSDTQYF.

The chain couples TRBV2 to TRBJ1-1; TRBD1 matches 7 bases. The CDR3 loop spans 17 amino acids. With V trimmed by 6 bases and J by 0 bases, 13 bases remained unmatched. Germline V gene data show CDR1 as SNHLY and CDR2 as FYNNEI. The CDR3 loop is CASRGRGSAGMNTEAFF. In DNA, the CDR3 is TGTGCCAGCAGGGGCAGGGGGTCGGCCGGAATGAACACTGAAGCTTTCTTT.